Sequencing of this T cell receptor (beta chain) was carried out in a study of T-cell reconstitution after alpha-beta-depleted transplantation in children. Study-wide findings and caveats: One year after transplant, T-cell counts and diversity came mostly from newly produced T cells. There were some patients whose high TCRbeta diversity at day 60 came from surviving recipient T cells and thymic progenitors. Reportedly, roughly two months post-transplant, alpha-beta T cells arose from several hundred expanded graft clones.

V was pared by 11 bases and J by 0 bases, with 23 bases between. The length of the CDR3 is 18 residues. The germline V gene encodes CDR1 SNHLY and CDR2 FYNNEI. A remark on this clonotype: What it recognizes is unknown.

Researchers prepared the TCRbeta library using unique molecular identifiers, the study reports. One entry per CDR3 protein, called by TCRdb with MiXCR from the PCR reads. The data contain hundreds of thousands of distinct CDR3 sequences, around 15% of them seen just once; the ten biggest clones take up around 4.5%. This material consisted of PBMCs, mostly from graft donor cells, taken 360 days after TCRalphabeta/CD19-depleted stem cell transplant. The clonotype was recovered from a male patient under 18 who had a stem cell transplant for acute lymphoblastic leukemia, so the T cells may come from the graft donor. The J gene is TRBJ2-6, the V gene TRBV2; TRBD1 might be the D (6 bases). The CDR3 region has the DNA TGTGCCTTCTGCCCCGGACAGTCCTCTCCCTCTGGGGCCAACGTCCTGACTTTC. The encoded protein is CAFCPGQSSPSGANVLTF.